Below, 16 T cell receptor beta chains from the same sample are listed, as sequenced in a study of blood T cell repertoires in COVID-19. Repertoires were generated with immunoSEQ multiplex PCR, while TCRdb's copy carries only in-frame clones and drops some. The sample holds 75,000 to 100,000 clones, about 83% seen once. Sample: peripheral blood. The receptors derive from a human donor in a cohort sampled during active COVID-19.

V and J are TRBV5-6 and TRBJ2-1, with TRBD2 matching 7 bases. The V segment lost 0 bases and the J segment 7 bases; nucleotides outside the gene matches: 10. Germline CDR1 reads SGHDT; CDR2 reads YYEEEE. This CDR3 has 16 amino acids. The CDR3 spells CASSLDRGRGLNEQFF. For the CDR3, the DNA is TGTGCCAGCAGCTTGGATCGCGGGAGAGGTTTGAATGAGCAGTTCTTC.

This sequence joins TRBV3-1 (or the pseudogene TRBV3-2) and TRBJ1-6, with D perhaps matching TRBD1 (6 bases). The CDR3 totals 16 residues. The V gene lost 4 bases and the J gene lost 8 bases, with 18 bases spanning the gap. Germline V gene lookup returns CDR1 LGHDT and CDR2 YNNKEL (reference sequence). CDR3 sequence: CASSPKIGGIDSPLHF. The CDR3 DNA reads TGTGCCAGCAGCCCCAAGATTGGGGGCATAGATTCACCCCTCCACTTT.

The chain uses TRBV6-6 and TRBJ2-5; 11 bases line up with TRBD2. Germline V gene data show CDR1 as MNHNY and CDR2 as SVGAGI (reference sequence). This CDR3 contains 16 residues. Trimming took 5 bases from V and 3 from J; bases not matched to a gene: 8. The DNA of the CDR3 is TGTGCCAGCAGTCGAGTACTAGCGGGGGCAAAAGAGACCCAGTACTTC. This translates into CASSRVLAGAKETQYF.

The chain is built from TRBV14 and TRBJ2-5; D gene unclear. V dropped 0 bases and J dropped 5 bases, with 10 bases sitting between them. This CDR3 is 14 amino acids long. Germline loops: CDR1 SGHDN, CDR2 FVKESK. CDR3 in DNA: TGTGCCAGCAGCCAAGATGCTAGTGTGGAGACCCAGTACTTC. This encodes CASSQDASVETQYF.

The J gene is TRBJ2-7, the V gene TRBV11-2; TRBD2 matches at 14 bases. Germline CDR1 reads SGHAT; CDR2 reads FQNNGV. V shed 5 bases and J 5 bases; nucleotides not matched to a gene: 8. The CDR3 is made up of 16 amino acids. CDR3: CASSPDRLAGGHEQYF. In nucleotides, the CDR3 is TGTGCCAGCAGCCCCGACCGACTAGCGGGGGGGCACGAGCAGTACTTC.

The CDR3 coding sequence is TGTGCCAGCGCCAGCTCTGGGGCCAACGTCCTGACTTTC. Its protein product is CASASSGANVLTF. This sequence joins TRBV3-1 (or the pseudogene TRBV3-2) and TRBJ2-6; D is unresolved. Trimming pared 8 bases from V and 0 bases from J, leaving 5 bases between. The CDR3 runs 13 residues. CDR1 is LGHDT and CDR2 is YNNKEL in the germline V gene (reference sequence).

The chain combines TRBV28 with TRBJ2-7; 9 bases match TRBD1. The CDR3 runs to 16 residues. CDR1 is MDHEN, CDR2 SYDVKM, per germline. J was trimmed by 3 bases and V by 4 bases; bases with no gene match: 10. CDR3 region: CASSSAQGAVSYEQYF. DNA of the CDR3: TGTGCCAGCAGTTCGGCACAGGGGGCGGTCAGCTACGAGCAGTACTTC.

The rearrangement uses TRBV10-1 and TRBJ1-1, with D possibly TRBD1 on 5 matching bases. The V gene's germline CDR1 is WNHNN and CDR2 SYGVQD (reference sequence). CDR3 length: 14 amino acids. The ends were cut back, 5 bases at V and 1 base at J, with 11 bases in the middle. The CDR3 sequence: CASSLVRANTEAFF. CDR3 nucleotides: TGCGCCAGCAGTTTGGTCAGGGCGAACACTGAAGCTTTCTTT.

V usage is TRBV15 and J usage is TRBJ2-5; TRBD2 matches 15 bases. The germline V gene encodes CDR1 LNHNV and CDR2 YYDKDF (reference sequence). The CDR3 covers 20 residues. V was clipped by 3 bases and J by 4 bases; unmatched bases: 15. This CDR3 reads CATSSFPWTSGGAFPETQYF. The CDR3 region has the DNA TGTGCCACCAGCAGTTTCCCTTGGACTAGCGGGGGGGCCTTCCCAGAGACCCAGTACTTC.

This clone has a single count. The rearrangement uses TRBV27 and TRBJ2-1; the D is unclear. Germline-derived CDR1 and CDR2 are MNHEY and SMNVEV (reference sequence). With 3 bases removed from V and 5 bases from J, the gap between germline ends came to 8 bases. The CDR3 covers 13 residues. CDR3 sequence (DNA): TGTGCCAGCAGTTTCCGGGTTAACAATGAGCAGTTCTTC. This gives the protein CASSFRVNNEQFF.

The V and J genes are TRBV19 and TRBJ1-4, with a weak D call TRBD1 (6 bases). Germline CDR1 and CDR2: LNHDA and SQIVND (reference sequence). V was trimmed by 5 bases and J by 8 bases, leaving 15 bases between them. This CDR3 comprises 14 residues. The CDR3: CASSGEGQREKLFF. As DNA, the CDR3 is TGTGCCAGTAGTGGAGAGGGACAAAGGGAAAAACTGTTTTTT. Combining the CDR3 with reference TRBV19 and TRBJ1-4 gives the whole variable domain DGGITQSPKYLFRKEGQNVTLSCEQNLNHDAMYWYRQDPGQGLRLIYYSQIVNDFQKGDIAEGYSVSREKKESFPLTVTSAQKNPTAFYLCASSGEGQREKLFFGSGTQLSVL.

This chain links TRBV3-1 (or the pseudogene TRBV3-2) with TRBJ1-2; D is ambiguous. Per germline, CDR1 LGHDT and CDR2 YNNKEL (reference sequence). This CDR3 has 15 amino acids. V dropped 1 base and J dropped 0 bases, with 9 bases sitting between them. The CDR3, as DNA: TGTGCCAGCAGCCAAGTTGGCGGAGCTAACTATGGCTACACCTTC. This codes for CASSQVGGANYGYTF.

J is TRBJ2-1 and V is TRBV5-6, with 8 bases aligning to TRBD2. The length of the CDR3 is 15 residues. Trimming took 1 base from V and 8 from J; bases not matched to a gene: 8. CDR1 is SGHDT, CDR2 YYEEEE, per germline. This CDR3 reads CASSLPSGGEHEQFF. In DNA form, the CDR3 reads TGTGCCAGCAGCTTGCCCAGCGGGGGAGAACATGAGCAGTTCTTC.

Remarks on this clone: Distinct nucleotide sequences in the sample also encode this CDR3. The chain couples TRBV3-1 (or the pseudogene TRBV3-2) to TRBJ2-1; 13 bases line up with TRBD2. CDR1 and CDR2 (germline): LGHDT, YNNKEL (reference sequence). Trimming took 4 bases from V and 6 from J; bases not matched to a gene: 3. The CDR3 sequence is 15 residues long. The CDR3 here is CASSPLAGGGNEQFF. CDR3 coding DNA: TGTGCCAGCAGCCCACTAGCGGGGGGGGGCAATGAGCAGTTCTTC.

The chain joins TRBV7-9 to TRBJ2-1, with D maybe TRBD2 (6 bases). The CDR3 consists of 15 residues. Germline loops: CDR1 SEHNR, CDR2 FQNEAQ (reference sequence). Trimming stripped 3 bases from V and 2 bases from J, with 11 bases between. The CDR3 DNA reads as TGTGCCAGCAGCTTCGGGACTTTTACCTACAATGAGCAGTTCTTC. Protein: CASSFGTFTYNEQFF.

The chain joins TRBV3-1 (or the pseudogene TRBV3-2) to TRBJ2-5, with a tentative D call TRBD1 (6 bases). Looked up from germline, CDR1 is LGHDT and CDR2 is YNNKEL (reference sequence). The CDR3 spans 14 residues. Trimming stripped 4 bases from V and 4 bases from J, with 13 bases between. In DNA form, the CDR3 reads TGTGCCAGCAGCCTTTACGGCAGGGGAGAGACCCAGTACTTC. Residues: CASSLYGRGETQYF.